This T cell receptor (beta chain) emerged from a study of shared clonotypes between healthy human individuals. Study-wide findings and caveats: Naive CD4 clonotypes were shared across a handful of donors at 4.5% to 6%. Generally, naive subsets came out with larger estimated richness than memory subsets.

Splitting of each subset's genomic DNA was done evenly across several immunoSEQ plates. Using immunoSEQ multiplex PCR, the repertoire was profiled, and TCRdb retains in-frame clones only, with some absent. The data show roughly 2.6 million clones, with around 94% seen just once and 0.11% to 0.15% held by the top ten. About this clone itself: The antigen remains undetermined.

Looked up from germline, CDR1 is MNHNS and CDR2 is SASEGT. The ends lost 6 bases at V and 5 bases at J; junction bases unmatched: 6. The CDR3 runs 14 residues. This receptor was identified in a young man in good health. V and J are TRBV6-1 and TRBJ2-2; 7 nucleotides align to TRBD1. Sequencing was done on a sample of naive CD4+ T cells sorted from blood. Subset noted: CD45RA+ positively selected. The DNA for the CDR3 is TGTGCCAGCAGCAAATTGACAGGGACCGGGGAGCTGTTTTTT. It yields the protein CASSKLTGTGELFF.